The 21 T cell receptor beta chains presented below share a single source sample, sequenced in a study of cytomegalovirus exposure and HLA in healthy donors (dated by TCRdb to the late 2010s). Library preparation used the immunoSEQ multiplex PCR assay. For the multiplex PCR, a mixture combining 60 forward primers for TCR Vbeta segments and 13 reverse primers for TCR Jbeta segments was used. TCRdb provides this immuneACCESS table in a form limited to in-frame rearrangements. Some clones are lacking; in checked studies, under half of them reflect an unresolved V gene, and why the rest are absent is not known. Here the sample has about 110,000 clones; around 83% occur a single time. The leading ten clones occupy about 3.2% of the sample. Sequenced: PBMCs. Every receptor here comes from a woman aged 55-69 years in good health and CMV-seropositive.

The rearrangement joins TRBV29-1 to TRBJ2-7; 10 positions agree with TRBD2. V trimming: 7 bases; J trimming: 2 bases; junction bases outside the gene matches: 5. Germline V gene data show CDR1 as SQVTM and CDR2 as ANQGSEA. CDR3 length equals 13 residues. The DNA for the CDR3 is TGCAGCGCTACTAGCGGGGTTACCTACGAGCAGTACTTC. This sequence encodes CSATSGVTYEQYF.

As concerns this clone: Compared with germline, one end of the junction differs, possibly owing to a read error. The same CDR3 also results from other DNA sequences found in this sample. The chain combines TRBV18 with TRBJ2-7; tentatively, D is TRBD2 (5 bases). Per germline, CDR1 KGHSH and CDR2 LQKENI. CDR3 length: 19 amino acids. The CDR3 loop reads CASSPHVVARAPTSYEQYF. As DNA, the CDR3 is TGCGCCAGCTCACCACACGTGGTAGCGAGGGCCCCGACATCCTACGAGCAGTACTTC.

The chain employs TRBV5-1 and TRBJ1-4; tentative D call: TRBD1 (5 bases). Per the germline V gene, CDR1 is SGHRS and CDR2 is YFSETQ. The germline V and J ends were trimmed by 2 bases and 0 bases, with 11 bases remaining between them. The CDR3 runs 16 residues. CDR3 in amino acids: CASSFLGAATNEKLFF. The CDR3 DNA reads TGCGCCAGCAGCTTCTTAGGGGCAGCAACTAATGAAAAACTGTTTTTT. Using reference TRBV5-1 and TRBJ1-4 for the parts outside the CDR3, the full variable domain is KAGVTQTPRYLIKTRGQQVTLSCSPISGHRSVSWYQQTPGQGLQFLFEYFSETQRNKGNFPGRFSGRQFSNSRSEMNVSTLELGDSALYLCASSFLGAATNEKLFFGSGTQLSVL.

The CDR3 DNA is TGTGCCAGCAGCGTAGGAGGGAATCGAGGAGAGACCCAGTACTTC. Its translation: CASSVGGNRGETQYF. The gene calls are TRBV9 and TRBJ2-5; D is perhaps TRBD2 (5 bases). Germline V lookup: CDR1 SGDLS, CDR2 YYNGEE. V lost 0 bases, J lost 4 bases, and 13 bases lay in between. This CDR3 spans 15 amino acids. Variable domain in full (rest from reference TRBV9 and TRBJ2-5): DSGVTQTPKHLITATGQRVTLRCSPRSGDLSVYWYQQSLDQGLQFLIQYYNGEERAKGNILERFSAQQFPDLHSELNLSSLELGDSALYFCASSVGGNRGETQYFGPGTRLLVL.

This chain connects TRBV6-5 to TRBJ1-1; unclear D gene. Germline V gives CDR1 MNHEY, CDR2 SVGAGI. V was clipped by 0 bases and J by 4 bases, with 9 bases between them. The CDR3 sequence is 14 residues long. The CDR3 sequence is CASSYSNSFTEAFF. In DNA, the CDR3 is TGTGCCAGCAGTTACTCGAACAGTTTCACTGAAGCTTTCTTT.

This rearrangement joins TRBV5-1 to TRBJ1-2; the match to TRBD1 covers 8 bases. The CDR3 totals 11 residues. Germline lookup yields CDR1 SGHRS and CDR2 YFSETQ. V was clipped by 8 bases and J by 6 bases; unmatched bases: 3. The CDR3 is CASGQGNGYTF. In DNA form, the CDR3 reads TGCGCCAGTGGACAGGGAAATGGCTACACCTTC.

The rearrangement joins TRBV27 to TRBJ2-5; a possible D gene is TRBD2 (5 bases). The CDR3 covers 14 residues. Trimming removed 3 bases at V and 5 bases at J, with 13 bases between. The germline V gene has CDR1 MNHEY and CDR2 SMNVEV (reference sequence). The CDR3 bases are TGTGCCAGCAGTTTTACCGGGAACGGGGAGACCCAGTACTTC. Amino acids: CASSFTGNGETQYF.

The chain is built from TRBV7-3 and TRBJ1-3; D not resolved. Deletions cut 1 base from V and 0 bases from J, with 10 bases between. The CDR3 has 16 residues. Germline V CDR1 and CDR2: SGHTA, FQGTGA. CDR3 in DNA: TGTGCCAGCAGCTTAATAGGAGCGAGCTCTGGAAACACCATATATTTT. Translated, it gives CASSLIGASSGNTIYF.

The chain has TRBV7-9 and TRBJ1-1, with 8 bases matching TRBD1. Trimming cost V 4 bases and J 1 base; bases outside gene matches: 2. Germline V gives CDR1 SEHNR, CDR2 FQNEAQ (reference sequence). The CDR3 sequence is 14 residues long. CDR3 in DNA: TGTGCCAGCAGCTCGGGGACAGGGAACACTGAAGCTTTCTTT. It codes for CASSSGTGNTEAFF.

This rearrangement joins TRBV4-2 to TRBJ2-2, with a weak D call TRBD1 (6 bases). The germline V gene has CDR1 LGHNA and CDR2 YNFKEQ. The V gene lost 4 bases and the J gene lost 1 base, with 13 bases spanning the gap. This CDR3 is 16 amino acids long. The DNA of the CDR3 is TGTGCCAGCAGCCGAGAGCCGGACAGGAACACCGGGGAGCTGTTTTTT. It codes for CASSREPDRNTGELFF.

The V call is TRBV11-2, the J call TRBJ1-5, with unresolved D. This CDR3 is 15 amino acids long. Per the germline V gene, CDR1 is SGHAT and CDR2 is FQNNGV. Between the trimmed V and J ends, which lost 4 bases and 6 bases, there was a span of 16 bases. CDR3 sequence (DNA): TGTGCCAGCAGCTCAAGTCGGCTAGGAGGTCAGCCCCAGCATTTT. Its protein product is CASSSSRLGGQPQHF.

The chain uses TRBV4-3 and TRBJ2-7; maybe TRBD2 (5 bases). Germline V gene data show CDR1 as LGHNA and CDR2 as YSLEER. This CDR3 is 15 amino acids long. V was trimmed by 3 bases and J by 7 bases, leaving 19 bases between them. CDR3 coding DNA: TGCGCCAGCAGCCAGGGTTGGGGTTCCGAGCGGGAGCAGTACTTC. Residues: CASSQGWGSEREQYF.

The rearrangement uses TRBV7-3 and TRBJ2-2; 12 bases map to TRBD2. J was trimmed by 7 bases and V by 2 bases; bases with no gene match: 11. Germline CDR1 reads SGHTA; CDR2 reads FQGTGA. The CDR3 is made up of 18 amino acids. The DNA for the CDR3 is TGTGCCAGCAGCTTATCCCCTAGGGCTAGCGGGAGGGTCGGGGAGCTGTTTTTT. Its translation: CASSLSPRASGRVGELFF.

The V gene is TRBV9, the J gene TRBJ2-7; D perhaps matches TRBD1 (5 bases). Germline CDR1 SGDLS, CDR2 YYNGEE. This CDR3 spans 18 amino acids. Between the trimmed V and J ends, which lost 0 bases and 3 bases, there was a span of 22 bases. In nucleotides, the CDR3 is TGTGCCAGCAGCGTAGGAACAGGCTCCTGGGATGTCGACTACGAGCAGTACTTC. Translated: CASSVGTGSWDVDYEQYF.

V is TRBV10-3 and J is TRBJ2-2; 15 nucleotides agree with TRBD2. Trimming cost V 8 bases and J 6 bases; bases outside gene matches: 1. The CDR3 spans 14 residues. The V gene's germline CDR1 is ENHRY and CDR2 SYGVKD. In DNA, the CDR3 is TGTGCCATCGGACTAGCGGGAGGGGCCGGGGAGCTGTTTTTT. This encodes CAIGLAGGAGELFF.

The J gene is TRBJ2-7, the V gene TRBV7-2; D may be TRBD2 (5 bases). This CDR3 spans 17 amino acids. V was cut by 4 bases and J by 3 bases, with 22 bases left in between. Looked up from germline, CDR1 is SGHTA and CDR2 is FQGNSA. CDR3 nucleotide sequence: TGTGCCAGCAGCTCCGCTACGAGTGGGAGTATTAACTACGAGCAGTACTTC. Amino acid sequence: CASSSATSGSINYEQYF.

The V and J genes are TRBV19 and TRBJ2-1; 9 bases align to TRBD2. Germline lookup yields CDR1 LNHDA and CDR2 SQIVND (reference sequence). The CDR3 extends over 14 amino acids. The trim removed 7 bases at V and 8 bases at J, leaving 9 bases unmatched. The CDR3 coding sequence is TGTGCCAGTAACCGCGGGAGGGCCGGTCATGAGCAGTTCTTC. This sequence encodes CASNRGRAGHEQFF.

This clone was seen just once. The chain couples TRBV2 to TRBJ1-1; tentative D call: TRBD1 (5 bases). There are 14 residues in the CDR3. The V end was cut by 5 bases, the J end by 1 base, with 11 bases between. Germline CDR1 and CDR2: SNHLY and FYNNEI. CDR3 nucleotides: TGTGCCAGCAGTCGTGACAGATGGAACACTGAAGCTTTCTTT. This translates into CASSRDRWNTEAFF.

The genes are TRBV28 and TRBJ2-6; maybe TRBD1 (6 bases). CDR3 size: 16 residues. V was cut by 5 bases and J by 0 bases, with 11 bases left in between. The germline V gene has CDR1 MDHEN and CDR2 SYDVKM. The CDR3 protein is CASSPMDSSGANVLTF. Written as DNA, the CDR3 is TGTGCCAGCAGTCCTATGGACAGCTCTGGGGCCAACGTCCTGACTTTC.

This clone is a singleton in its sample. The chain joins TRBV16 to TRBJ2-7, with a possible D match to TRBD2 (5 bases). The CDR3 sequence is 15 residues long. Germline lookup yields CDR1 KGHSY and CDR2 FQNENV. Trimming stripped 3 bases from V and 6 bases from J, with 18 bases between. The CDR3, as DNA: TGTGCCAGCAGCCACCTGGAGGTAACCCGTTCCGAGCAGTACTTC. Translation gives CASSHLEVTRSEQYF.

CDR3 loop: CATLRDRGSNQPQHF. CDR3 nucleotides: TGTGCCACCCTACGAGACAGGGGTAGCAATCAGCCCCAGCATTTT. The V gene is TRBV10-3, the J gene TRBJ1-5; the match to TRBD1 covers 8 bases. Per the germline V gene, CDR1 is ENHRY and CDR2 is SYGVKD. CDR3 size: 15 residues. Trimming at V came to 10 bases and at J to 0 bases, leaving 8 bases not matched to a gene.